The source of this T cell receptor (beta chain) is a study of blood T cell repertoires in COVID-19. Study as a whole: There were acute and convalescent COVID-19 samples, and they came from the United States, Italy and Spain.

The method was immunoSEQ multiplex PCR; TCRdb's version includes in-frame clones alone and lacks a portion of them. The sample has hundreds of thousands of clones; 75% to 90% are singletons. Germline CDR1 reads SGHVS; CDR2 reads FQNEAQ. The V and J ends lost 3 bases and 1 base respectively, with 10 bases between them. This CDR3 comprises 16 residues. The TCR originated in a woman aged 55-69 years who had recovered from COVID-19. Sequenced input: PBMCs or T cells enriched from blood (not recorded which). The rearrangement uses TRBV7-8 and TRBJ1-6; no clear D gene. This CDR3 reads CASSFTVISYNSPLHF. CDR3 nucleotides: TGTGCCAGCAGCTTCACAGTGATATCCTATAATTCACCCCTCCACTTT.